This T cell receptor beta chain was observed in a study of beta chain features in type 1 diabetes. V was cut by 5 bases and J by 1 base, with 16 bases left in between. Germline V gene data show CDR1 as SGHTA and CDR2 as FQGNSA. This CDR3 is 16 amino acids long. This clone has only a few counts. Its antigen is as yet unknown. Study-wide results and caveats: A moderate, significant TCRB CDR3 shortening appeared in type 1 diabetes across four CD4+ subsets.

The sequenced template was cDNA made from the entire isolated RNA. TCRdb's table, derived via immunoSEQ multiplex PCR, lists solely in-frame clones and lacks some. The repertoire consists of 600,000 to 700,000 clones, with around an eighth occurring once and the leading ten covering approximately 0.11%. The chain carries TRBV7-2 and TRBJ2-3; no clear D. The TCR sequence derives from a young man with type 1 diabetes. The specimen sequenced was naive CD4+ T cells from blood. The CDR3: CASSARLNPGTDTQYF. CDR3 DNA: TGTGCCAGCAGCGCCCGACTGAACCCGGGCACAGATACGCAGTATTTT.